Listed here is a single TCR beta chain. What it recognizes is unknown. The source of the sample is a study of T cell responses to AZD1222 COVID-19 vaccine. The CDR3 consists of 17 residues. J gave up 4 bases and V 4 bases, and 10 bases lay outside the gene matches. Germline CDR1 is SGHDT and CDR2 is YYEEEE. Study-wide findings and caveats: Researchers report vaccine-associated CD4 TCRs spanning spike, with dominance at 160-218 and 743-854.

Sequencing was performed with immunoSEQ multiplex PCR; in TCRdb, only in-frame clones are kept and a portion is missing. Altogether about 110,000 clones are present, less than 95% being singletons, with the ten largest covering over 6%. The sample was peripheral blood, taken on day 0 of AZD1222 vaccination. The clonotype comes from an adult in good health. This chain connects TRBV5-6 to TRBJ2-5; 13 positions match TRBD2. The CDR3 loop is CASSQRLAGGPGETQYF. DNA for the CDR3: TGTGCCAGCAGCCAAAGACTAGCGGGGGGACCTGGAGAGACCCAGTACTTC.